This record looks at one TCR beta chain sequence and its context. The antigen is undetermined. Vbeta (60) and Jbeta (13) primers were used in the PCR. Sequenced by immunoSEQ multiplex PCR; TCRdb stores in-frame clones only, minus some. There are 65,000 to 95,000 clones in the sample, with about 5% held by the top ten. Donors likely had unrecorded immune exposures despite being nominally healthy when sampled. The data belong to a study of cytomegalovirus exposure and HLA in healthy donors. General study points: With DRB1 most and HLA-C fewest, TCR association rates differed between HLA loci in a later analysis. Analysis was performed later, and it showed HLA-associated TCR beta chains to be more clonally expanded than equally common others.

This CDR3 region has 13 residues. The germline V gene encodes CDR1 SEHNR and CDR2 FQNEAQ (reference sequence). The V gene end was trimmed by 5 bases and the J gene end by 8 bases; junction bases not matched to a gene: 8. The source material was PBMCs. The receptor comes from a man aged 30-40 years in good health and CMV-seronegative. V gene TRBV7-9 combines with J gene TRBJ1-2, with 7 bases matching TRBD1. Here the CDR3 DNA reads TGTGCCAGCAGCGTTTACAGGGGTGGAGGCTACACCTTC. Protein product: CASSVYRGGGYTF.